These T cell receptor beta chains were read from a single sample in a study of blood T cell repertoires in COVID-19. Sequencing was performed with immunoSEQ multiplex PCR; in TCRdb, only in-frame clones are kept and a portion is missing. The table includes tens of thousands of clones, just over 90% detected once. Source material: peripheral blood. These receptors originate from a human donor in a cohort sampled during active COVID-19. Both conserved end residues are part of each CDR3.

TRBV13,TRBJ1-1,CASSLSTGMNTEAFF
TRBV7-2,TRBJ2-2,CASSQTSGRGGELFF
TRBV7-9,TRBJ2-1,CASSSRLAGVTYNEQFF
TRBV7-3,TRBJ2-1,CASSLTSGRVDEQFF
TRBV7-9,TRBJ2-3,CASSLVLAGDTDTQYF
TRBV3-1/TRBV3-2,TRBJ1-5,CASSLINQPQHF
TRBV4-3,TRBJ2-2,CASSQSRPSTGELFF
TRBV11-2,TRBJ1-1,CASSLKFGQKNTEAFF
TRBV5-1,TRBJ1-1,CASSPAQGPNTEAFF
TRBV1,TRBJ2-5,CTSSPGLAGETQYF
TRBV5-5,TRBJ2-3,CASSPPLAGPDTQYF
TRBV9,TRBJ2-3,CASSPGQLTDTQYF
TRBV10-1,TRBJ1-1,CASSESHRTGGKTEAFF
TRBV4-3,TRBJ2-1,CASSQDRGLAGEGEQFF
TRBV6-1,TRBJ2-3,CASSEARTGRTDTQYF
TRBV7-2,TRBJ1-5,CASSLARLQPQHF
TRBV11-1,TRBJ2-7,CASSLRRGSYEQYF
TRBV7-9,TRBJ1-5,CASSPQGDRYQPQHF
TRBV6-5,TRBJ2-7,CASSYVQGEHEQYF
TRBV7-9,TRBJ1-5,CASSLGTGFTNQPQHF
TRBV18,TRBJ1-6,CASSRGQGDYNSPLHF
TRBV7-3,TRBJ1-1,CASSPGTGAEAFF
TRBV4-3,TRBJ1-4,CASSQGTSGKLFF
TRBV19,TRBJ2-4,CATTGLGSAKNIQYF
TRBV4-1,TRBJ1-3,CASSQWEGDGNTIYF
TRBV7-9,TRBJ2-7,CASSSRGTYEQYF
TRBV28,TRBJ2-5,CASSFGGNEETQYF
TRBV7-6,TRBJ1-1,CASSSGQQNTEAFF
TRBV9,TRBJ2-1,CASSGAQAVSYNEQFF
TRBV7-9,TRBJ2-5,CASSSTRTSGTQETQYF
TRBV7-2,TRBJ1-4,CASSSPATANEKLFF
TRBV2,TRBJ2-1,CASSEDGRFNEQFF
TRBV24-1,TRBJ2-5,CATSDTGRIETQYF
TRBV9,TRBJ2-1,CASSTSSGVTYNEQFF
TRBV11-2,TRBJ1-3,CASSGVHSSGNTIYF
TRBV7-3,TRBJ2-7,CASRKDSDYEQYF
TRBV27,TRBJ1-3,CASSLRGSGNTIYF
TRBV28,TRBJ1-5,CASSPRDRGHQPQHF
TRBV12-3/TRBV12-4,TRBJ1-3,CASTRRGGNTIYF